The next 17 T cell receptor beta chains were all read from a single sample in a study of ipilimumab plus nivolumab after autologous stem cell transplantation. The method was immunoSEQ multiplex PCR; TCRdb's version includes in-frame clones alone and lacks a portion of them. The sample lists about 84,000 clones, 75% to 85% occurring once. The source material was PBMCs, sampled in a trial of ipilimumab plus nivolumab as post-transplant consolidation. Source of these receptors: a male donor with diffuse large B-cell lymphoma.

This chain connects TRBV5-1 to TRBJ2-7, with 13 positions matching TRBD2. Trimming at V came to 3 bases and at J to 4 bases, leaving 4 bases not matched to a gene. The CDR3 is 15 amino acids. In germline, CDR1 is SGHRS, CDR2 YFSETQ. The CDR3 DNA reads as TGCGCCAGCAGCTGGGGGACTAGCGGGGAGTACGAGCAGTACTTC. Encoded protein: CASSWGTSGEYEQYF.

The chain uses TRBV6-5 and TRBJ2-1; 12 bases are shared with TRBD2. CDR3 length: 14 amino acids. V shed 5 bases, J shed 9 bases, and the junction held 5 bases outside the gene matches. Germline V gene lookup returns CDR1 MNHEY and CDR2 SVGAGI. CDR3 sequence: CASSGLAGNGEQFF. CDR3 DNA: TGTGCCAGCAGTGGACTAGCGGGGAACGGTGAGCAGTTCTTC.

This clone occurred once. CDR3 protein: CASSPISGMGINGYTF. The DNA for the CDR3 is TGTGCCAGCAGCCCTATTTCCGGGATGGGGATTAATGGCTACACCTTC. This chain connects TRBV27 to TRBJ1-2; the D is unclear. V lost 6 bases and J lost 6, with 23 bases in between. This CDR3 has 16 amino acids. In germline, CDR1 is MNHEY, CDR2 SMNVEV (reference sequence).

The rearrangement links TRBV25-1 to TRBJ1-3; no firm D call. CDR3 length: 12 residues. CDR1 is MGHDK, CDR2 SYGVNS, per germline. Trimming took off 1 base at V and 4 bases at J, with 2 bases between the two ends. CDR3 nucleotide sequence: TGTGCCAGCAGTGAATCCGGAAACACCATATATTTT. Translation gives CASSESGNTIYF.

This clone was detected only a few times. This rearrangement joins TRBV14 to TRBJ2-3; D possibly matches TRBD1 or TRBD2 (5 bases each). V gave up 5 bases and J gave up 7 bases, with 19 bases separating them. The CDR3 totals 15 residues. Germline V gene sequence: CDR1 SGHDN, CDR2 FVKESK. CDR3 DNA: TGTGCCAGCAGCGAGGGGCTCGCACCCACCTATACGCAGTATTTT. Its translation: CASSEGLAPTYTQYF.

The chain recombines TRBV30 with TRBJ2-3; 12 bases line up with TRBD1. This CDR3 spans 14 amino acids. Germline V lookup: CDR1 GTSNPN, CDR2 SVGIG (reference sequence). Losses at the gene ends were 4 bases for V and 9 bases for J; bases not matched to a gene: 8. The CDR3 is CAWKTGQGARTQYF. CDR3 coding DNA: TGTGCCTGGAAGACGGGACAGGGGGCGAGAACGCAGTATTTT.

The rearrangement links TRBV19 to TRBJ1-2, with D perhaps TRBD1 (5 bases). The CDR3 runs to 15 residues. Germline CDR1 is LNHDA and CDR2 is SQIVND (reference sequence). V was shortened by 3 bases and J by 5 bases, with 16 bases between the two germline ends. This CDR3 is CASSISTAGPYGYTF. The CDR3 nucleotides read TGTGCCAGTAGTATCTCGACAGCGGGGCCTTATGGCTACACCTTC.

The chain combines TRBV10-2 with TRBJ1-6; no clear D. This CDR3 is 14 amino acids long. Trimming pared 0 bases from V and 7 bases from J, leaving 7 bases between. The germline V gene has CDR1 WSHSY and CDR2 SAAADI. This CDR3 reads CASSESTANSPLHF. In nucleotides, the CDR3 is TGCGCCAGCAGTGAGTCAACAGCCAATTCACCCCTCCACTTT.

The V and J genes are TRBV6-5 and TRBJ2-1; D gene unclear. Germline V gives CDR1 MNHEY, CDR2 SVGAGI. This CDR3 region has 14 residues. Trimming left V 6 bases short and J 4 bases short, with 13 bases between. The CDR3 coding sequence is TGTGCCAGCAGCCTACGTATGGGTTACAATGAGCAGTTCTTC. Its translation: CASSLRMGYNEQFF.

The V gene is TRBV4-2, the J gene TRBJ2-3, with D tentatively TRBD2 (5 bases). Germline assignment: CDR1 LGHNA and CDR2 YNFKEQ. The length of the CDR3 is 13 residues. V shed 0 bases and J shed 6 bases, with 7 bases lying between them. Written as DNA, the CDR3 is TGTGCCAGCAGCCAAGATCCGGGGGATACGCAGTATTTT. It translates to CASSQDPGDTQYF.

This sequence joins TRBV7-2 and TRBJ2-7; 7 bases agree with TRBD1. CDR1 is SGHTA and CDR2 is FQGNSA in the germline V gene. This CDR3 is built from 13 residues. V was pared by 1 base and J by 5 bases, with 2 bases of the junction left unmatched. CDR3 sequence (DNA): TGTGCCAGCAGCTTAGACAGGGGTGACGAGCAGTACTTC. Its protein product is CASSLDRGDEQYF.

The V and J genes are TRBV11-3 and TRBJ2-2, with no clear D. Looked up from germline, CDR1 is SGHNT and CDR2 is YENEEA. V lost 5 bases, J lost 7 bases, and 11 bases lay in between. CDR3 size: 13 residues. The CDR3: CASSLLRSGELFF. As DNA, the CDR3 is TGTGCCAGCAGCCTCCTGCGTAGCGGGGAGCTGTTTTTT.

On this clone: Other DNA sequences in the sample encode the same CDR3. The chain joins TRBV19 to TRBJ2-6, with D perhaps matching TRBD2 (6 bases). CDR3 length equals 16 residues. From germline, CDR1 is LNHDA and CDR2 SQIVND (reference sequence). Between the trimmed V and J ends, which lost 3 bases and 1 base, there was a span of 10 bases. The CDR3: CASSIFSGSGANVLTF. In DNA, the CDR3 is TGTGCCAGTAGTATCTTCAGCGGGTCTGGGGCCAACGTCCTGACTTTC.

This chain uses TRBV2 with TRBJ2-7, with a weak D call TRBD1 (5 bases). Trimming took 5 bases from V and 5 from J, leaving 13 bases between them. The CDR3 is made up of 13 amino acids. Germline V CDR1 and CDR2: SNHLY, FYNNEI. The CDR3 DNA sequence: TGTGCCAGCAGTTTCAGGGCTGGGGACGAGCAGTACTTC. Protein product: CASSFRAGDEQYF. Variable domain in full (rest from reference TRBV2 and TRBJ2-7): EPEVTQTPSHQVTQMGQEVILRCVPISNHLYFYWYRQILGQKVEFLVSFYNNEISEKSEIFDDQFSVERPDGSNFTLKIRSTKLEDSAMYFCASSFRAGDEQYFGPGTRLTVT.

The V call is TRBV4-3, the J call TRBJ2-7; 10 positions agree with TRBD1. Germline V gives CDR1 LGHNA, CDR2 YSLEER. The CDR3 runs to 15 residues. V gave up 4 bases and J gave up 2 bases; unmatched junction bases: 5. This chain's CDR3 is CASSPGTGVTYEQYF. The CDR3, as DNA: TGCGCCAGCAGCCCCGGGACAGGGGTGACCTACGAGCAGTACTTC.

The V and J genes are TRBV11-2 and TRBJ1-2, with D uncertain. V was pared by 3 bases and J by 8 bases, with 13 bases between. CDR3 length: 13 residues. Germline CDR1 is SGHAT and CDR2 is FQNNGV. The CDR3 coding sequence is TGTGCCAGCAGCTTGAATAGGTTTCAAGGCTACACCTTC. Translation gives CASSLNRFQGYTF.

This chain joins TRBV6-4 and TRBJ2-4, with a weak D call TRBD2 (5 bases). This CDR3 spans 14 amino acids. Trimming pared 3 bases from V and 5 bases from J, leaving 11 bases between. The V gene's germline CDR1 is MRHNA and CDR2 SNTAGT. CDR3 sequence: CASSERFGENIQYF. CDR3 DNA sequence: TGTGCCAGCAGTGAAAGGTTCGGGGAAAACATTCAGTACTTC.